This section outlines one T cell receptor beta chain sequence together with its context. Trimming removed 1 base from V and 2 bases from J, with 11 bases in between. The CDR3 runs to 15 residues. Germline V gives CDR1 SGHVS, CDR2 FNYEAQ. This table comes from immunoSEQ multiplex PCR, and its TCRdb copy is limited to in-frame clones, with some not included. The sample records some 140,000 clones, around 79% being singletons. This sample stems from a study of blood T cell repertoires in COVID-19. Background on the study: Sample material is recorded as cDNA or gDNA derived from T cells, B-cell-depleted T cells, or PBMCs.

Sequencing input: peripheral blood. This clonotype originated in an elderly man with acute or convalescent COVID-19. This rearrangement joins TRBV7-6 to TRBJ1-1, with D perhaps TRBD1 (6 bases). CDR3 DNA: TGTGCCAGCAGCTTAGGGGCAGGGGTTAACACTGAAGCTTTCTTT. It translates to CASSLGAGVNTEAFF.